This TCR beta chain was documented in a study of shared clonotypes between healthy human individuals. CD45RO-negative, CCR7-selected cells formed the naive CD8 fraction, which excluded terminally differentiated effector memory CD45RA+ cells. To note about this clone: Its specificity is not known.

With 5 bases removed from V and 0 bases from J, the gap between germline ends came to 11 bases. Germline V CDR1 and CDR2: MGHDK, SYGVNS. CDR3 length: 15 residues. Generated by immunoSEQ multiplex PCR, the TCRdb table keeps only in-frame clones and is missing some. This sample has about 2 million clones, with approximately 94% found just once. Findings of the study overall: Non-shared clonotypes had lower generation probabilities than clonotypes shared by all four sorted-subset donors.

The sequence was collected from a man younger than 35 in good health. The source material was naive CD8+ T cells sorted from blood. This chain connects TRBV25-1 to TRBJ2-1; no clear D gene. The DNA of the CDR3 is TGTGCCAGCAGTTCTCTAGAAAGCTCCTACAATGAGCAGTTCTTC. It is translated as CASSSLESSYNEQFF.